The source of this T cell receptor (beta chain) is a study of tumor and adjacent non-tumor tissue in lung cancer (dated by TCRdb to the late 2010s). About the full investigation: Patients with adenocarcinoma (over 11), squamous cell carcinoma (2) and small cell lung cancer (1) were included in the cohort. The study compared bulk TCRbeta repertoires between lung tumor tissue and matched distant non-tumor lung tissue from over twelve lung cancer patients. Sequencing produced 125,075,908 productive TCRbeta reads in total, an average of about 4.2 million reads per sample. About 30 paired specimens, one tumor and one normal lung sample per patient, were profiled by TCRbeta CDR3 sequencing. The approximately 15 patients were aged about 30 to 80 years, included some 10 men and 5 women, and had TNM stage I to III disease.

Library prep was done by multiplex PCR. The sequencer listed for this sample is Illumina HiSeq 2500. Following protocols modified from ARM-PCR, the researchers constructed TCRbeta libraries through three rounds of nested PCR with primers (Table S4). PCR products of 200-500 bp were gel-excised and purified with the QIAquick gel extraction kit before sequencing. In the source study's methods: Reads were cleaned using Trimmomatic, were merged into complete CDR3 sequences using FLASH, and were assigned to V(D)J germline segments using MiTCR. VDJtools was used to compute clonal diversity as the inverse Simpson's index. A read counted as productive if the sequence was in-frame and lacked a premature stop codon. TCRdb redid the processing of the public reads, applying fastp at Q25 and MiXCR, and retained in-frame beta chains. One record per CDR3 amino acid sequence lists the most common genes and DNA. TCRdb's processing, not the study's, gives the V and J calls here. A total of 200,000 to 250,000 distinct CDR3 sequences appear in this sample, 71% of them only once. The ten largest make up almost 25% of the sample.

As for this clonotype: The antigen it binds to is not known. The germline gene is not matched at one end of the junction; a read error may be the cause.

From the germline V gene, CDR1 is SGHNT and CDR2 is YENEEA. Reading from cysteine to phenylalanine, the CDR3 counts 14 amino acids. Only CDR3 DNA is held: 42 bases, read in frame from base 1. Bulk unsorted tissue served as the source for RNA extraction, and RNA quality was assessed using a NanoDrop ND-1000 and an Agilent 2100. Newly diagnosed lung cancer patients without prior chemotherapy who had been admitted for thoracic surgery in China between August and November 2014 were enrolled as donors. The study excluded patients who had received radiotherapy or chemotherapy before or who had another cancer at the same time. Pieces of surgical tissue measuring roughly 1-2.2 cm3 were kept in RNAlater solution and held at -80 degrees C until needed. Beyond this particular receptor, the publication reports: TCR diversity was significantly higher in younger patients, and higher tumor TCR diversity was associated with shorter overall and disease-free survival. Because peripheral blood was not sequenced, the blood TCRbeta repertoires of the lung cancer patients in the study went unexamined. The top 100 clones accounted for a significantly larger cumulative portion of the repertoire in normal lung than in tumor tissue. Tumor tissue showed significantly greater TCR diversity (inverse Simpson) than normal lung tissue (about 400 vs 180, P = 0.0075, Mann-Whitney U test). The cohort had only about 14 patients, and the authors noted that larger samples and more detailed clinical data are needed. Neither the sequencing platform nor unique molecular identifiers are named or mentioned anywhere in the methods.

Input material: lung tumor tissue. The receptor's source is a man in his 60s with non-small cell lung cancer. This chain joins TRBV11-3 to TRBJ2-7, with the D call perhaps TRBD1 or TRBD2, each one matching 5 bases. The nucleotide sequence reads TGTGCTAGCAGCCCCGGGGACGAAGCTGGCGAGCAGTACTTC. The resulting protein is CASSPGDEAGEQYF.